Included here is one TCR beta chain sequence, with context. Its specificity is unknown. Germline lookup yields CDR1 SGDLS and CDR2 YYNGEE. V was clipped by 2 bases and J by 10 bases; unmatched bases: 2. The CDR3 has 13 residues. Only in-frame clones appear in the TCRdb table, and some are missing; sequencing was by immunoSEQ multiplex PCR. The data show about 3,500 clones, 76% seen once. Patients had resection in Japan or China between the mid-2010s and the late 2010s. Nucleic acids came from premalignant or tumor cells enriched by macro-dissection. The source of the sample is a study of immune evolution from preneoplasia to lung adenocarcinoma. Study-level findings and limits: Highest clonality occurred in KRAS-mutant, not EGFR-mutant or double wild-type, nodules. Clonality was highest in normal lung, lower in later-stage lesions apparently.

The clonotype comes from a person aged 55-80 years with lung adenocarcinoma. The sequenced material came from FFPE lung adenocarcinoma in situ tissue. This sequence joins TRBV9 and TRBJ2-1; 11 positions agree with TRBD2. CDR3 DNA: TGTGCCAGCAGCGTGAGGACTAGCGGGGAGCAGTTCTTC. Translated, it gives CASSVRTSGEQFF. The full variable domain, rest sourced from reference TRBV9 and TRBJ2-1, is DSGVTQTPKHLITATGQRVTLRCSPRSGDLSVYWYQQSLDQGLQFLIQYYNGEERAKGNILERFSAQQFPDLHSELNLSSLELGDSALYFCASSVRTSGEQFFGPGTRLTVL.